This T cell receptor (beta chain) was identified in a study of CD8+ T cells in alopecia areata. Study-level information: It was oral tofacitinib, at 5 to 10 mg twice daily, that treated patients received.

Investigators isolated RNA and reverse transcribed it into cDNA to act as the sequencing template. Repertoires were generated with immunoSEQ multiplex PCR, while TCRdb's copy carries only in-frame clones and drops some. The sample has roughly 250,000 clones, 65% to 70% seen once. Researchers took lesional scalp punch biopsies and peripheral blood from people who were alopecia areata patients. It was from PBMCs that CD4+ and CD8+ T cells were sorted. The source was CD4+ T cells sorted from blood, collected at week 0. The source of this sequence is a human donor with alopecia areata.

CDR3 sequence (DNA): TGTGCCAGCAGCTCGGGACAGATAAGTTCACCCCTCCACTTT. It specifies CASSSGQISSPLHF. The genes are TRBV7-3 and TRBJ1-6; 7 nucleotides align to TRBD1. The V gene end was trimmed by 4 bases and the J gene end by 9 bases; junction bases not matched to a gene: 6. Germline V gene data show CDR1 as SGHTA and CDR2 as FQGTGA. The CDR3 is 14 amino acids. The whole variable domain, filled in from reference TRBV7-3 and TRBJ1-6, reads GAGVSQTPSNKVTEKGKYVELRCDPISGHTALYWYRQSLGQGPEFLIYFQGTGAADDSGLPNDRFFAVRPEGSVSTLKIQRTERGDSAVYLCASSSGQISSPLHFGNGTRLTVT.